The source of this T cell receptor (beta chain) is a study of shared clonotypes between healthy human individuals. The study's findings and limits: Investigators expected sequencing depth to affect clonotype sharing among donors. All-four-donor shared clonotypes had higher generation probabilities than non-shared clonotypes did.

Remarks on this clone: Its cognate antigen is unknown.

TCRdb's table, derived via immunoSEQ multiplex PCR, lists solely in-frame clones and lacks some. Among 1,400,000 or so clones listed, approximately 98.5% were seen once. The V segment lost 0 bases and the J segment 8 bases; nucleotides outside the gene matches: 3. The CDR3 is 14 amino acids. Germline values: CDR1 SGHRS, CDR2 YFSETQ. Material: naive CD4+ T cells sorted from blood. Subset specified: CD45RA+ positively selected. The genes are TRBV5-1 and TRBJ2-4, with 9 bases matching TRBD2. The sequence came from a young man in good health. The CDR3 is CASSLGLAVDIQYF. CDR3 nucleotides: TGCGCCAGCAGCTTGGGACTAGCGGTGGACATTCAGTACTTC. The whole variable domain, remainder taken from reference TRBV5-1 and TRBJ2-4, is KAGVTQTPRYLIKTRGQQVTLSCSPISGHRSVSWYQQTPGQGLQFLFEYFSETQRNKGNFPGRFSGRQFSNSRSEMNVSTLELGDSALYLCASSLGLAVDIQYFGAGTRLSVL.